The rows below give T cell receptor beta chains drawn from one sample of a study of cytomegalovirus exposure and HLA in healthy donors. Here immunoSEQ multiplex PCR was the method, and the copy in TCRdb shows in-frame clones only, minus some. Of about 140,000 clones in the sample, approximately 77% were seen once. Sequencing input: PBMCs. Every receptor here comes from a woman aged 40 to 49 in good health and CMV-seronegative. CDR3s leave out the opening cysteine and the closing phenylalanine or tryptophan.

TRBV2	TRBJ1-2	ASSPQGAQIYGYT
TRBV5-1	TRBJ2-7	ASSLVEGSYEQY
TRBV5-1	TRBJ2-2	ASSLPLLKGGPGELF
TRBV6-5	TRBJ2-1	ASTAQRGYNEQF
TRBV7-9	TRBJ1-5	ASSLAAWGLDYQPQH
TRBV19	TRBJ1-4	ASGLETGGNEKLF
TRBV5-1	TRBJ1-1	ASSGGQGAKGTEAF
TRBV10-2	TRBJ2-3	ASRRSGGAVDTQY
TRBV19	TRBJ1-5	ASTGGRSNQPQH
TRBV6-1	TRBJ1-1	ASSHPNRGSQAF
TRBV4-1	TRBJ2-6	ASSQDRGAGANVLT
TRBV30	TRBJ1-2	AWSAGTGVNYGYT
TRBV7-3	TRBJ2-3	ASSLGQGDTQY
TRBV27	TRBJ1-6	ASSSGFNNSPLH
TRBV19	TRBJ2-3	ASRTGGTDTQY
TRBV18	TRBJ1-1	ASSPPNPFGGTEAF
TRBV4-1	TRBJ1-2	ASSPFSGLGYGYT
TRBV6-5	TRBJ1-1	ASRSETGQNTEAF
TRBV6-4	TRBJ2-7	ASSPGVGGLYEQY
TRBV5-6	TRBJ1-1	ASSFRDRRNTEAF
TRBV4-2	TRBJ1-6	ASSHDRDSINSPLH
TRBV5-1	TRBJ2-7	ASTSRAGTGGSTYEQY
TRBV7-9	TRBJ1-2	ASSSHRGQGFNYGYT
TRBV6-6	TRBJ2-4	ASRYATGKNIQY
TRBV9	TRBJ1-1	ASSVAQAGTEAF
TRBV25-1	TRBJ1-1	ASSEQGAMNTEAF
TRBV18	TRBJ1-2	ASSQDRSNYGYT
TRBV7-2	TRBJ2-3	ASSLVSASGGPDTQY
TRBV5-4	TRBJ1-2	ASSLPRDTGSGYT
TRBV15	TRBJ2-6	ATSRGQGTRANVLT
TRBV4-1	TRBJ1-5	ASSQGGQVNQPQH
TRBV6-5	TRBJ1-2	ASSYDRTGGYT
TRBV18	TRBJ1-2	ASSPGEAYGYT
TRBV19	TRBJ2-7	ASSPRGTSYEQY
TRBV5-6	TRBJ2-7	ASSPLRSSYEQY
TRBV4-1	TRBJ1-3	ASSQASRDRGLRTIY
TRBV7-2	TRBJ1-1	ASSSQGLNTEAF
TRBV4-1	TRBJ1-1	ASSQDRVLGEAF
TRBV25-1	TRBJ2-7	ASSEGQMTYEQY
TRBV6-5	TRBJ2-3	ASSPDTLGARKQY
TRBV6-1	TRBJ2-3	ASSEGGRTDTQY
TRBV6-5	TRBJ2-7	ASSYSGTGSDYEQY
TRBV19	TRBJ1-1	ASSIRGNTEAF
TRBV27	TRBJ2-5	ASSFWGGGFSSETQY